A single sample gave rise to the 20 T cell receptor beta chains below, sequenced in a study of blood T cell repertoires in COVID-19. Generated by immunoSEQ multiplex PCR, the TCRdb table keeps only in-frame clones and is missing some. Of roughly 120,000 clones detected, about nine tenths appear once; the ten largest clones hold about 3.5%. Sequencing was carried out using peripheral blood. These receptors came from a man in his fifties or sixties with active COVID-19.

This chain uses TRBV13 with TRBJ2-2, with TRBD2 matching 9 bases. Germline CDR1 PRHDT, CDR2 FYEKMQ (reference sequence). Losses at the gene ends were 6 bases for V and 11 bases for J; bases not matched to a gene: 13. CDR3 size: 15 residues. CDR3 region: CASRRRTSAATELFF. CDR3 coding DNA: TGTGCCAGCAGACGTCGGACTAGCGCGGCCACCGAGCTGTTTTTT.

This clone was detected once. The rearrangement uses TRBV7-9 and TRBJ1-2; D may be TRBD1 (6 bases). This CDR3 spans 15 amino acids. Trimming left V 0 bases short and J 4 bases short, with 12 bases between. The germline V gene has CDR1 SEHNR and CDR2 FQNEAQ (reference sequence). The CDR3 protein is CASSLAKTGPYGYTF. The CDR3 coding sequence is TGTGCCAGCAGCTTAGCGAAGACAGGACCCTATGGCTACACCTTC.

The gene calls are TRBV29-1 and TRBJ2-5, with TRBD2 matching over 8 bases. This CDR3 region has 14 residues. Per the germline V gene, CDR1 is SQVTM and CDR2 is ANQGSEA. V was clipped by 2 bases and J by 5 bases; unmatched bases: 7. For the CDR3, the DNA is TGCAGCGTTGAATTTAGCGGGGCCGAGGAGACCCAGTACTTC. It codes for CSVEFSGAEETQYF.

The chain uses TRBV7-9 and TRBJ2-1, with 15 bases aligning to TRBD2. CDR3 length: 18 residues. Per the germline V gene, CDR1 is SEHNR and CDR2 is FQNEAQ (reference sequence). V was clipped by 4 bases and J by 1 base; unmatched bases: 5. The CDR3 nucleotides are TGTGCCAGCAGCTCGGGACTAGCGGGGGGAACTTCCTACAATGAGCAGTTCTTC. Translating gives CASSSGLAGGTSYNEQFF.

The chain joins TRBV5-1 to TRBJ1-1, with 7 nucleotides matching TRBD1. There are 16 residues in the CDR3. Trimming at V came to 4 bases and at J to 4 bases, leaving 13 bases not matched to a gene. Looked up from germline, CDR1 is SGHRS and CDR2 is YFSETQ. CDR3 residues: CASSQGQEWITTEAFF. As DNA, the CDR3 is TGCGCCAGCAGCCAAGGACAGGAGTGGATAACCACTGAAGCTTTCTTT.

The rearrangement joins TRBV7-2 to TRBJ2-7; 12 bases match TRBD2. V lost 1 base and J lost 3; bases outside the gene matches: 4. The CDR3 totals 16 residues. Germline V gives CDR1 SGHTA, CDR2 FQGNSA. CDR3 DNA sequence: TGTGCCAGCAGCTTAGGGCTAGCGGGGGGGCTCTACGAGCAGTACTTC. Amino acid sequence: CASSLGLAGGLYEQYF.

This chain uses TRBV5-1 with TRBJ1-6; D remains ambiguous. Germline CDR1 reads SGHRS; CDR2 reads YFSETQ. With 0 bases removed from V and 7 bases from J, the gap between germline ends came to 5 bases. This CDR3 contains 13 residues. CDR3 loop: CASSLGGNSPLHF. The CDR3 DNA reads TGCGCCAGCAGCTTGGGCGGGAATTCACCCCTCCACTTT.

This rearrangement joins TRBV19 to TRBJ1-5, with D possibly TRBD1 on 5 matching bases. Germline CDR1 reads LNHDA; CDR2 reads SQIVND (reference sequence). The CDR3 has 12 residues. Trimming pared 8 bases from V and 6 bases from J, leaving 11 bases between. This chain's CDR3 is CASQGGGQPQHF. In nucleotides, the CDR3 is TGTGCCAGTCAGGGAGGAGGTCAGCCCCAGCATTTT.

This chain connects TRBV7-2 to TRBJ2-5, with a possible D match to TRBD2 (5 bases). Trimming took off 2 bases at V and 5 bases at J, with 15 bases between the two ends. This CDR3 has 15 amino acids. CDR1 and CDR2 from the germline V gene are SGHTA and FQGNSA. CDR3 bases: TGTGCCAGCAGCTTAACGCGGGTTTTCGGGGAGACCCAGTACTTC. Amino acids: CASSLTRVFGETQYF.

The chain employs TRBV7-6 and TRBJ1-1; D unclear. Germline values: CDR1 SGHVS, CDR2 FNYEAQ. Between the trimmed V and J ends, which lost 1 base and 2 bases, there was a span of 5 bases. The CDR3 totals 13 residues. CDR3 region: CASSLVHNTEAFF. CDR3 in DNA: TGTGCCAGCAGCTTAGTCCATAACACTGAAGCTTTCTTT.

The chain uses TRBV30 and TRBJ1-4; no firm D call. The CDR3 totals 13 residues. Between the trimmed V and J ends, which lost 3 bases and 2 bases, there was a span of 7 bases. Germline V CDR1 and CDR2: GTSNPN, SVGIG (reference sequence). The CDR3 protein is CAWRRFTNEKLFF. The CDR3 region has the DNA TGTGCCTGGAGGCGGTTTACTAATGAAAAACTGTTTTTT. Looking up the rest from reference TRBV30 and TRBJ1-4 gives the full variable domain: SQTIHQWPATLVQPVGSPLSLECTVEGTSNPNLYWYRQAAGRGLQLLFYSVGIGQISSEVPQNLSASRPQDRQFILSSKKLLLSDSGFYLCAWRRFTNEKLFFGSGTQLSVL.

CDR3 nucleotide sequence: TGCGCCAGCAGCTTACAGGTACAGGAGAATGAGCAGTTCTTC. Translation gives CASSLQVQENEQFF. V and J are TRBV5-1 and TRBJ2-1; D possibly corresponds to TRBD1 (5 bases). V lost 2 bases and J lost 7, with 13 bases in between. The CDR3 loop spans 14 amino acids. In germline, CDR1 is SGHRS, CDR2 YFSETQ. The whole variable domain, remainder taken from reference TRBV5-1 and TRBJ2-1, is KAGVTQTPRYLIKTRGQQVTLSCSPISGHRSVSWYQQTPGQGLQFLFEYFSETQRNKGNFPGRFSGRQFSNSRSEMNVSTLELGDSALYLCASSLQVQENEQFFGPGTRLTVL.

V gene TRBV11-1 combines with J gene TRBJ2-7, with D perhaps matching TRBD1 (5 bases). The V end was cut by 4 bases, the J end by 1 base, with 11 bases between. The length of the CDR3 is 14 residues. Germline V gene data show CDR1 as SGHAT and CDR2 as FQDESV (reference sequence). The CDR3, as DNA: TGTGCCAGCAGCTACACCCAGGGATCCTACGAGCAGTACTTC. It encodes CASSYTQGSYEQYF. Looking up the rest from reference TRBV11-1 and TRBJ2-7 gives the full variable domain: EAEVAQSPRYKITEKSQAVAFWCDPISGHATLYWYRQILGQGPELLVQFQDESVVDDSQLPKDRFSAERLKGVDSTLKIQPAELGDSAMYLCASSYTQGSYEQYFGPGTRLTVT.

The chain employs TRBV27 and TRBJ2-3; 9 positions match TRBD1. The trim removed 1 base at V and 5 bases at J, leaving 4 bases unmatched. Per the germline V gene, CDR1 is MNHEY and CDR2 is SMNVEV (reference sequence). The CDR3 sequence is 15 residues long. Here the CDR3 DNA reads TGTGCCAGCAGTTTATGGGGGACAGGGAAAGATACGCAGTATTTT. This sequence encodes CASSLWGTGKDTQYF.

This clone was seen only a few times. V usage is TRBV6-6 and J usage is TRBJ2-6; D may be TRBD1 (6 bases). Between the trimmed V and J ends, which lost 8 bases and 2 bases, there was a span of 7 bases. In germline, CDR1 is MNHNY, CDR2 SVGAGI (reference sequence). CDR3 length: 13 residues. CDR3 in amino acids: CASYRAGANVLTF. CDR3 sequence (DNA): TGTGCCAGCTACAGGGCTGGGGCCAACGTCCTGACTTTC.

This sequence joins TRBV7-8 and TRBJ1-6, with D unclear. Trimming shortened V by 8 bases and J by 7 bases, and 21 bases separated the two germline ends. This CDR3 has 16 residues. The germline CDR1 and CDR2 sequences are SGHVS and FQNEAQ. The CDR3 DNA reads TGTGCCAGCTCTCTAGCCGTAGGATCTGGGAATTCACCCCTCCACTTT. Translating it yields CASSLAVGSGNSPLHF.

The gene calls are TRBV7-8 and TRBJ1-3, with D possibly being TRBD1 (6 bases). This CDR3 is 15 amino acids long. Trimming left V 5 bases short and J 0 bases short, with 11 bases between. From germline, CDR1 is SGHVS and CDR2 FQNEAQ. The CDR3 bases are TGTGCCAGCAGCCCCAGGGGAGACTCTGGAAACACCATATATTTT. Its protein product is CASSPRGDSGNTIYF.

This clone has more than one count but fewer than ten. The chain employs TRBV4-2 and TRBJ2-1, with D unclear. The V and J ends lost 0 bases and 3 bases respectively, with 9 bases between them. Looked up from germline, CDR1 is LGHNA and CDR2 is YNFKEQ. The CDR3 is 15 amino acids. CDR3 coding DNA: TGTGCCAGCAGCCAAGATAGATCTAGCTACAATGAGCAGTTCTTC. It specifies CASSQDRSSYNEQFF.

The gene calls are TRBV7-2 and TRBJ2-3; TRBD1 aligns across 9 bases. Germline CDR1 is SGHTA and CDR2 is FQGNSA. J was trimmed by 2 bases and V by 5 bases; bases with no gene match: 8. The CDR3 consists of 16 residues. In DNA, the CDR3 is TGTGCCAGCAGCGTCTCCGGGACAGGGACCACAGATACGCAGTATTTT. It yields the protein CASSVSGTGTTDTQYF.

The chain has TRBV10-1 and TRBJ2-3; a weak D match, TRBD1 (5 bases). With 5 bases removed from V and 1 base from J, the gap between germline ends came to 10 bases. The CDR3 sequence is 14 residues long. CDR1 is WNHNN and CDR2 is SYGVQD in the germline V gene (reference sequence). Written as DNA, the CDR3 is TGCGCCAGCAGTCTGGGGCTCGGCACAGATACGCAGTATTTT. Protein product: CASSLGLGTDTQYF.